This TCR beta chain is drawn from a study of T cells in Graves' hyperthyroidism and ophthalmopathy (dated by TCRdb to about 2019). Regarding the study in general: Peripheral blood samples were taken at the time of initial diagnosis, prior to any treatment. To identify distinguishing TCR V-J signatures, a discovery cohort of around 100 patients was used, comprising some 43 with Graves' ophthalmopathy and 55 to 65 with stable Graves' hyperthyroidism. Whether ophthalmopathy could be predicted prospectively was tested in an independent validation cohort made up of some 20 hyperthyroidism patients plus 17 patients who later progressed to ophthalmopathy. For training and testing, the 100 or so patients in the discovery cohort were randomly divided in a 7:3 ratio. In addition, the study compared T-cell repertoires in thyroid tissue and in blood from five to seven Graves' hyperthyroidism patients. After blood sampling, hyperthyroidism patients were treated with methimazole at a starting dose of 30 mg daily, and ophthalmopathy patients were treated with high-dose intravenous methylprednisolone. The paper reports TCR Vbeta CDR3 sequencing of 135 peripheral blood samples: approximately 41 ophthalmopathy, 75 to 80 hyperthyroidism and some 17 progressor patients. What the study reported, not specific to this receptor: Most expanded thyroid clonotypes (frequency above 0.001) were also detected in blood, a finding suggesting that blood repertoires may reflect thyroid immune responses. In cross-validation, a model built on a 13 V-J signature told ophthalmopathy apart from stable hyperthyroidism with under 90% sensitivity and around 83% specificity, and in testing the same model reached 80%/75%. In validation, the model predicted progression to ophthalmopathy a median of roughly 6.2 months before onset, with roughly 70% sensitivity and roughly 72% specificity. Sample size was not statistically predetermined, and blinding of investigators to group allocation was not performed.

The TCR beta CDR3 regions were amplified from RNA transcripts. For the first round of RT-PCR on the TCR CDR3, the HTBI primer set was used together with the Qiagen OneStep RT-PCR kit. A second multiplex PCR round built the libraries, followed by size selection and purification. Paired-end sequencing of the libraries was performed with 100 bp reads on an Illumina HiSeq2000. The paper's processing steps were these. SOAPnuke was used to process the raw data, throwing out any read that contained adapters or uncalled bases, had a mean Phred below 15, or lacked an exact constant-primer or identifier match. COPE v1.2.5 was used to merge the high-quality paired reads, and each unique nucleotide sequence was defined as a clonotype. Clonotypes were aligned to IMGT TRBV, TRBD and TRBJ reference segments using MiTCR v1.1. The analysis was restricted to V-J combinations with a frequency above 0.0001, which together covered about 99% of the repertoires. The TCS score was defined as F50 (clonal expansion) divided by E x V (chaos), with BLOSUM62-based TCRdist calculated between CDR3 peptides within each V-J. Welch's t-statistics and random forest reduced several hundred V-J features to around 14, which were used in a naive Bayes classifier (R e1071). The Morisita-Horn index was used to measure how similar the thyroid and blood repertoires were. TCRdb took the public reads, trimmed them with fastp at Q25, ran MiXCR for clone calling and kept in-frame beta chains. Each CDR3 protein appears once, grouped with its most common genes and DNA. It is TCRdb's table, rather than the study itself, that gives the V and J calls and clone size. The sample table contains hundreds of thousands of distinct CDR3 sequences; only one count was recorded for just over 35% of them. Around 29% of the sample is taken by the ten largest.

Stable Graves' hyperthyroidism was defined as no progression to ophthalmopathy during 18 months of follow-up. Hyperthyroidism patients were aged 18 to 65 years and newly diagnosed, with disease duration of less than 2 months. The study excluded patients with uncontrolled infections, other autoimmune diseases, pregnancy or lactation. Diagnoses were based on clinical symptoms, serum thyroxine and TRAb, thyroid ultrasound and orbital computed tomography. PBMCs were isolated from about 10 ml of fresh peripheral blood by Ficoll-Paque density gradient centrifugation. Total RNA was extracted with Trizol reagent, and quality was checked on an Agilent 2100 Bioanalyzer. Taken from the germline V gene, the CDR1 and CDR2 loops are SNHLY and FYNNEI. The CDR3 runs 14 amino acids, cysteine and phenylalanine included. The DNA shown is the 42-base CDR3, in frame from base 1. The V and J ends are trimmed by 1 base and 5 bases, leaving 11 bases between them.

In regard to this clonotype: Which antigen it targets is not known. Nothing much larger sits one base from this clone, and base qualities are not available.

This chain joins TRBV2 to TRBJ1-2; the best D guess is TRBD1, with 5 bases matching. The sequencing input was blood. This TCR was recovered from a woman aged 40-49 years with Graves' hyperthyroidism. The CDR3 here reads CASSEVGGEYGYTF. The DNA sequence follows: TGTGCCAGCAGTGAAGTGGGGGGGGAGTATGGCTACACCTTC.